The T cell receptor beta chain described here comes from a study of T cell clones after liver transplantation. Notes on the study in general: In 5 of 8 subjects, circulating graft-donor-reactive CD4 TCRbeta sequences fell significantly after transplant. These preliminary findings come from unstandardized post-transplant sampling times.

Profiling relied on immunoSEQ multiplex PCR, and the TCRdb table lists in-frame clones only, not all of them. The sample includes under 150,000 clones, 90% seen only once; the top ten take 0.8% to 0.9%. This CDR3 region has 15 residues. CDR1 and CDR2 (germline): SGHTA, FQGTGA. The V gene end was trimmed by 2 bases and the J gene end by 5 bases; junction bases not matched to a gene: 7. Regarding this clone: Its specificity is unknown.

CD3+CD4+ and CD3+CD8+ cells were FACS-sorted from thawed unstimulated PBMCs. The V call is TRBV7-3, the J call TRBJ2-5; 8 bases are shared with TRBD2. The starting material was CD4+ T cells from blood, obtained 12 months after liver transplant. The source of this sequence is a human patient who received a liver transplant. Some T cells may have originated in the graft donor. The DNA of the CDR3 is TGTGCCAGCAGCTTATCGGGGGGGCTCCTCGAGACCCAGTACTTC. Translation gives CASSLSGGLLETQYF.